This T cell receptor beta chain was captured in a study of T-cell reconstitution after alpha-beta-depleted transplantation in children. V lost 4 bases to trimming and J lost 12 bases, with 25 bases between them. Germline V gene lookup returns CDR1 LGHDT and CDR2 YNNKEL (reference sequence). The CDR3 is 16 amino acids. This clonotype was detected a few times. Its antigen remains unknown. Study-wide results and caveats: At the one-year point after transplant, T-cell counts and TCRbeta diversity were found to come mostly from T cells that had been newly produced. About two months after transplant, alpha-beta T cells reportedly came from several hundred expanded graft clones. Certain patients had high TCRbeta diversity at day 60, and it came from recipient T cells and thymic progenitors that survived.

The TCRbeta library was prepared with unique molecular identifiers. One entry per CDR3 protein results from TCRdb running MiXCR on the PCR reads. This sample yields about 300,000 distinct CDR3 sequences, of which just over 7.5% are seen a single time; approximately 9.1% belongs to the top ten. The receptor's source is a female patient aged 2-10 years who had a stem cell transplant for Fanconi anemia, so the T cells may come from the graft donor. The sequencing here drew on peripheral blood, taken 360 days after TCRalphabeta/CD19-depleted stem cell transplant. V gene TRBV3-1 combines with J gene TRBJ2-1; D not certain. The DNA for the CDR3 is TGTGCCAGCAGCCCAAACCAAGACCTACTCGGCTCTCGGCAGTTCTTC. Amino acids: CASSPNQDLLGSRQFF.